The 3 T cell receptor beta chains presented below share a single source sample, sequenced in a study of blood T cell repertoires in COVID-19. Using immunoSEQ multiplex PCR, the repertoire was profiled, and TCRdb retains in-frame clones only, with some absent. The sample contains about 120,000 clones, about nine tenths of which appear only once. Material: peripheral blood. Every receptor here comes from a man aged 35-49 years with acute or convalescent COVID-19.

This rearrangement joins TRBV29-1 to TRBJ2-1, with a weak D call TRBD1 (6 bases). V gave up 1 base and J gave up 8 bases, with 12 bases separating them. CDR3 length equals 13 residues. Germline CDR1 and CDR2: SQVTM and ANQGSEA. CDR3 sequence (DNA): TGCAGCGTTGAAGGAAAACAGGGTCATGAGCAGTTCTTC. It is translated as CSVEGKQGHEQFF.

CDR3 sequence: CASSRRRLASQETQYF. Here the CDR3 DNA reads TGTGCCAGCAGCAGACGACGACTAGCGTCCCAAGAGACCCAGTACTTC. V gene TRBV21-1 combines with J gene TRBJ2-5; whether TRBD2, the table's D call, matches the DNA was not checked. TRBV21-1 is assigned pseudogene status. The CDR3 contains 16 residues.

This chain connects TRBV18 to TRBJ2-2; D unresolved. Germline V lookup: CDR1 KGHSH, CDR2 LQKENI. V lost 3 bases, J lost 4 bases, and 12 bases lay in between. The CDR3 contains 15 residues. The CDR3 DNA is TGTGCCAGCTCACCCAGAGAGGTGTTCACCGGGGAGCTGTTTTTT. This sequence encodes CASSPREVFTGELFF.